Listed here are 32 T cell receptor beta chains from one sample, sequenced in a study of blood T cell repertoires in COVID-19. TCRdb's copy holds only in-frame clones and misses some; the assay was immunoSEQ multiplex PCR. The table lists more than 65,000 clones, under 80% of them singletons. The specimen sequenced was peripheral blood. The receptors originated from an elderly woman with active or convalescent COVID-19.

This rearrangement joins TRBV5-1 to TRBJ1-5; TRBD1 matches 7 bases. With 1 base clipped from V and 0 bases from J, the junction kept 1 base outside the gene matches. This CDR3 has 15 amino acids. Looked up from germline, CDR1 is SGHRS and CDR2 is YFSETQ. CDR3 region: CASSLTGDSNQPQHF. CDR3 nucleotides: TGCGCCAGCAGCTTGACAGGGGATAGCAATCAGCCCCAGCATTTT.

This chain joins TRBV7-2 and TRBJ2-3, with 7 bases fitting TRBD1. The V segment lost 6 bases and the J segment 3 bases; nucleotides outside the gene matches: 12. Germline CDR1 SGHTA, CDR2 FQGNSA. The CDR3 is made up of 16 amino acids. The CDR3 spells CASSWDSTGTTDTQYF. The CDR3 DNA sequence: TGTGCCAGCAGTTGGGACAGCACAGGGACGACAGATACGCAGTATTTT.

The chain has TRBV7-9 and TRBJ1-4; perhaps TRBD1 as D (6 bases). The CDR3 is 15 amino acids. V shed 2 bases and J shed 7 bases, with 14 bases lying between them. Germline CDR1 SEHNR, CDR2 FQNEAQ (reference sequence). The CDR3 DNA sequence: TGTGCCAGCAGCTTATTCAGGGGCTCGAGTGAAAAACTGTTTTTT. Translation gives CASSLFRGSSEKLFF.

This sequence joins TRBV10-3 and TRBJ2-7; 7 bases fit TRBD2. The ends lost 6 bases at V and 2 bases at J; junction bases unmatched: 7. This CDR3 spans 14 amino acids. The germline V gene encodes CDR1 ENHRY and CDR2 SYGVKD. The CDR3 coding sequence is TGTGCCATCAGGCCCAGCGGGGATCCCTACGAGCAGTACTTC. Translated: CAIRPSGDPYEQYF.

This chain joins TRBV6-5 and TRBJ2-4, with a tentative D call TRBD2 (6 bases). V shed 6 bases and J shed 8 bases, with 14 bases lying between them. CDR3 length: 13 residues. Per germline, CDR1 MNHEY and CDR2 SVGAGI. As DNA, the CDR3 is TGTGCCAGCAGCGCTGGGGAGGCGGACATTCAGTACTTC. It specifies CASSAGEADIQYF.

J is TRBJ1-1 and V is TRBV7-2; 7 nucleotides align to TRBD1. The CDR3 has 14 residues. V lost 3 bases to trimming and J lost 4 bases; unmatched junction nucleotides: 5. CDR1 SGHTA and CDR2 FQGNSA come from the germline V gene. CDR3 coding DNA: TGTGCCAGCAGCTTGGGGGCAGGGGGCACTGAAGCTTTCTTT. This sequence encodes CASSLGAGGTEAFF. The variable domain in full, with the rest retrieved from reference TRBV7-2 and TRBJ1-1, is GAGVSQSPSNKVTEKGKDVELRCDPISGHTALYWYRQSLGQGLEFLIYFQGNSAPDKSGLPSDRFSAERTGGSVSTLTIQRTQQEDSAVYLCASSLGAGGTEAFFGQGTRLTVV.

This chain connects TRBV4-3 to TRBJ1-1, with D possibly matching TRBD1 (6 bases). Per the germline V gene, CDR1 is LGHNA and CDR2 is YSLEER. The CDR3 runs to 17 residues. Trimming shortened V by 4 bases and J by 1 base, and 19 bases separated the two germline ends. In DNA, the CDR3 is TGCGCCAGCAGCCCGTACCCTCACGGACAGAAGAACACTGAAGCTTTCTTT. It specifies CASSPYPHGQKNTEAFF.

V is TRBV12-3 or TRBV12-4 and J is TRBJ1-2, with D unresolved. The CDR3 has 13 amino acids. Trimming took off 5 bases at V and 4 bases at J, with 11 bases between the two ends. CDR3: CASSRVAAYGYTF. CDR3 DNA: TGTGCCAGCAGTCGGGTAGCAGCCTATGGCTACACCTTC.

This chain joins TRBV24-1 and TRBJ2-5; D may be TRBD1 (6 bases). V was trimmed by 5 bases and J by 1 base, leaving 13 bases between them. CDR1 is KGHDR and CDR2 is SFDVKD in the germline V gene. The CDR3 runs 15 residues. CDR3 sequence reads: CATSGVQGFQETQYF. In DNA form, the CDR3 reads TGTGCCACCAGTGGCGTACAGGGATTCCAAGAGACCCAGTACTTC.

This clone occurred once. The V call is TRBV29-1, the J call TRBJ2-7, with 8 bases aligning to TRBD1. In germline, CDR1 is SQVTM, CDR2 ANQGSEA. V dropped 4 bases and J dropped 5; count of bases not matched to a gene: 4. This CDR3 region has 12 residues. In nucleotides, the CDR3 is TGCAGCGTTGGACAGGGGAGCGACGAGCAGTACTTC. Translation: CSVGQGSDEQYF.

The rearrangement joins TRBV6-5 to TRBJ1-3; unclear D gene. V lost 6 bases to trimming and J lost 4 bases, with 10 bases between them. The germline V gene encodes CDR1 MNHEY and CDR2 SVGAGI. The CDR3 loop spans 13 amino acids. Written as DNA, the CDR3 is TGTGCCAGCAGCCTACTTAAGGGAAACACCATATATTTT. Translation gives CASSLLKGNTIYF.

The gene calls are TRBV28 and TRBJ2-2; the match to TRBD1 covers 7 bases. The CDR3 loop spans 14 amino acids. J was trimmed by 3 bases and V by 11 bases; bases with no gene match: 9. Looked up from germline, CDR1 is MDHEN and CDR2 is SYDVKM. CDR3 bases: TGTGCCGCCGAGGCAGGGGGATACACCGGGGAGCTGTTTTTT. This translates into CAAEAGGYTGELFF.

The V call is TRBV4-1, the J call TRBJ2-3; 10 bases line up with TRBD1. Looked up from germline, CDR1 is MGHRA and CDR2 is YSYEKL. The CDR3 is 21 amino acids. Trimming cost V 3 bases and J 1 base; bases outside gene matches: 19. CDR3 amino acids: CASSQRGPLATGGRGTDTQYF. CDR3 nucleotide sequence: TGCGCCAGCAGCCAGCGCGGTCCACTTGCGACAGGGGGCAGGGGCACAGATACGCAGTATTTT.

This clone was seen a handful of times. The J gene is TRBJ1-4, the V gene TRBV13; TRBD1 aligns across 7 bases. The CDR3 consists of 14 residues. Trimming removed 5 bases from V and 8 bases from J; junction bases left unmatched: 8. Per the germline V gene, CDR1 is PRHDT and CDR2 is FYEKMQ (reference sequence). CDR3 DNA sequence: TGTGCCAGCAGCCTCAGGGGGGCGGTCGAAAAACTGTTTTTT. Translation: CASSLRGAVEKLFF.

The chain links TRBV2 to TRBJ1-3, with D possibly matching TRBD1 (5 bases). The length of the CDR3 is 14 residues. The germline CDR1 and CDR2 sequences are SNHLY and FYNNEI. CDR3 coding DNA: TGTGCTTCCGCCGGGGGAGGCTCTGGAAACACCATATATTTT. Its translation is CASAGGGSGNTIYF.

J is TRBJ1-2 and V is TRBV2; 10 nucleotides match TRBD1. The V and J ends lost 7 bases and 2 bases, in that order; junction bases with no gene match: 4. The CDR3 is made up of 14 amino acids. The germline CDR1 and CDR2 sequences are SNHLY and FYNNEI. The CDR3 loop reads CASNGGQGNYGYTF. The CDR3 bases are TGTGCCAGCAATGGGGGACAGGGGAACTATGGCTACACCTTC.

The chain recombines TRBV27 with TRBJ2-1; no definite D call. Trimming pared 6 bases from V and 0 bases from J, leaving 3 bases between. Per germline, CDR1 MNHEY and CDR2 SMNVEV (reference sequence). CDR3 length: 12 residues. CDR3 amino acids: CASSRSYNEQFF. DNA for the CDR3: TGTGCCAGCAGCCGCTCCTACAATGAGCAGTTCTTC.

This clone was seen only once. This chain joins TRBV11-2 and TRBJ1-3, with D unclear. Germline values: CDR1 SGHAT, CDR2 FQNNGV. The V and J ends lost 3 bases and 2 bases respectively, with 11 bases between them. The CDR3 sequence is 15 residues long. The CDR3, as DNA: TGTGCCAGCAGCTTTCTAACAGATCCTGGAAACACCATATATTTT. It encodes CASSFLTDPGNTIYF.

A note on this clone: One junction end does not reproduce the germline sequence, and a read error may be involved. The rearrangement joins TRBV5-1 to TRBJ2-2; a possible D gene is TRBD2 (6 bases). There are 18 residues in the CDR3. Germline V gene sequence: CDR1 SGHRS, CDR2 YFSETQ. CDR3 sequence (DNA): TGCGCCAGCAGGTTGGCTGTTGGGGGAGGAGGTAGCACCGGGGAGCTGTTTTTT. Translating it yields CASRLAVGGGGSTGELFF.

In its sample, this clone was seen a few times. The chain combines TRBV6-6 with TRBJ1-2; 10 bases are shared with TRBD1. CDR1 and CDR2 from the germline V gene are MNHNY and SVGAGI (reference sequence). The J segment lost 9 bases and the V segment lost 2 bases, leaving 9 bases of the junction unmatched. The length of the CDR3 is 15 residues. The CDR3 here is CASSYSGDRGSSYTF. DNA of the CDR3: TGTGCCAGCAGTTACAGTGGGGACAGGGGTAGTAGCTACACCTTC.

The chain uses TRBV2 and TRBJ1-2; TRBD1 aligns across 11 bases. J was trimmed by 9 bases and V by 7 bases; bases with no gene match: 10. Germline V lookup: CDR1 SNHLY, CDR2 FYNNEI. This CDR3 contains 14 residues. The CDR3 reads CASTQMGQGDRYTF. CDR3 nucleotides: TGTGCCAGCACCCAAATGGGACAGGGGGACCGCTACACCTTC. Drawing the rest from reference TRBV2 and TRBJ1-2, the complete variable domain is EPEVTQTPSHQVTQMGQEVILRCVPISNHLYFYWYRQILGQKVEFLVSFYNNEISEKSEIFDDQFSVERPDGSNFTLKIRSTKLEDSAMYFCASTQMGQGDRYTFGSGTRLTVV.

V and J are TRBV10-3 and TRBJ1-1, with unresolved D. V was pared by 7 bases and J by 2 bases, with 11 bases between. The CDR3 is made up of 13 amino acids. Germline CDR1 reads ENHRY; CDR2 reads SYGVKD. The CDR3, as DNA: TGTGCCATCACCGGAGGGCTAAACACTGAAGCTTTCTTT. This sequence encodes CAITGGLNTEAFF.

The chain carries TRBV12-3 or TRBV12-4 and TRBJ2-1, with a tentative D call TRBD2 (6 bases). V was cut by 6 bases and J by 0 bases, with 6 bases left in between. The CDR3 has 13 residues. The CDR3 region is CASSGGSYNEQFF. In DNA form, the CDR3 reads TGTGCCAGCAGCGGGGGCTCCTACAATGAGCAGTTCTTC.

The rearrangement joins TRBV11-2 to TRBJ1-2; TRBD1 matches 7 bases. V lost 1 base, J lost 3 bases, and 5 bases stayed unmatched. The CDR3 loop spans 15 amino acids. Germline V lookup: CDR1 SGHAT, CDR2 FQNNGV. For the CDR3, the DNA is TGTGCCAGCAGCTTAGGCGTAGGGGGCTACTATGGCTACACCTTC. This translates into CASSLGVGGYYGYTF.

This chain uses TRBV24-1 with TRBJ1-4; 8 bases fit TRBD1. The germline gives CDR1 KGHDR, CDR2 SFDVKD. This CDR3 spans 16 amino acids. V lost 11 bases to trimming and J lost 0 bases; unmatched junction nucleotides: 10. DNA for the CDR3: TGTGCCAAGACGGACAGGGATAAAGCAACTAATGAAAAACTGTTTTTT. It encodes CAKTDRDKATNEKLFF.

On this clone: A junction boundary mismatches the germline segment, possibly from a read error. The rearrangement uses TRBV15 and TRBJ2-7, with D perhaps TRBD1 (6 bases). Germline V CDR1 and CDR2: LNHNV, YYDKDF (reference sequence). This CDR3 comprises 12 residues. The CDR3 sequence is CATSRGTTGLHF. DNA of the CDR3: TGTGCCACCAGCAGAGGAACAACAGGGTTGCACTTC.

This rearrangement joins TRBV23-1 to TRBJ2-2; 7 bases line up with TRBD2. TRBV23-1 is placed among ORFs of uncertain function. The CDR3 contains 17 residues. With V trimmed by 0 bases and J by 1 base, 5 bases remained unmatched. Here the CDR3 reads CASSQSPGTMNTGELFF. CDR3 bases: TGCGCCAGCAGTCAATCGCCAGGGACTATGAACACCGGGGAGCTGTTTTTT.

This sequence joins TRBV18 and TRBJ1-2; 10 bases match TRBD1. The CDR3 covers 13 residues. From germline, CDR1 is KGHSH and CDR2 LQKENI. J was trimmed by 6 bases and V by 6 bases; bases with no gene match: 4. The DNA for the CDR3 is TGTGCCAGCTCCGGGACAGGGGATAATGGCTACACCTTC. Translation gives CASSGTGDNGYTF.

The chain combines TRBV28 with TRBJ2-5; D gene ambiguous. The ends were cut back, 3 bases at V and 4 bases at J, with 3 bases in the middle. Germline CDR1 and CDR2: MDHEN and SYDVKM. The length of the CDR3 is 11 residues. CDR3 DNA: TGTGCCAGCAGTTTGGCAGAGACCCAGTACTTC. It yields the protein CASSLAETQYF. Full variable domain (remainder filled in from reference TRBV28 and TRBJ2-5): DVKVTQSSRYLVKRTGEKVFLECVQDMDHENMFWYRQDPGLGLRLIYFSYDVKMKEKGDIPEGYSVSREKKERFSLILESASTNQTSMYLCASSLAETQYFGPGTRLLVL.

In this sample, this clone turned up many times. The V gene is TRBV4-3, the J gene TRBJ2-2; no reliable D call. Trimming shortened V by 0 bases and J by 7 bases, and 6 bases separated the two germline ends. The CDR3 spans 13 residues. Germline values: CDR1 LGHNA, CDR2 YSLEER. CDR3 protein: CASSQDPRGELFF. The CDR3 DNA follows: TGCGCCAGCAGCCAAGACCCTCGCGGGGAGCTGTTTTTT.

The CDR3 is CASSLEGTTNYGYTF. CDR3 coding DNA: TGTGCCAGCAGCTTAGAGGGGACAACTAACTATGGCTACACCTTC. J is TRBJ1-2 and V is TRBV11-2; TRBD1 might be the D (6 bases). The CDR3 length is 15 residues. The germline V gene has CDR1 SGHAT and CDR2 FQNNGV. Trimming stripped 0 bases from V and 0 bases from J, with 8 bases between.

This chain connects TRBV14 to TRBJ2-1; TRBD2 agrees at 9 bases. CDR1 and CDR2 from the germline V gene are SGHDN and FVKESK. The length of the CDR3 is 16 residues. V shed 0 bases, J shed 6 bases, and the junction held 6 bases outside the gene matches. CDR3 amino acids: CASSQDRLAGSNEQFF. CDR3 DNA sequence: TGTGCCAGCAGCCAAGATCGCCTAGCGGGGAGCAATGAGCAGTTCTTC.